This TCR beta chain was profiled in a study of blood T cell repertoires in COVID-19. CDR3 size: 17 residues. Trimming took off 4 bases at V and 4 bases at J, with 23 bases between the two ends. Germline assignment: CDR1 MGHRA and CDR2 YSYEKL. Profiling relied on immunoSEQ multiplex PCR, and the TCRdb table lists in-frame clones only, not all of them. The sample gives some 110,000 clones, 92% of which show up once; around 2% is in the top ten. The gene calls are TRBV4-1 and TRBJ2-7; D uncertain. This TCR was sampled from a man aged 45-65 years with COVID-19, enrolled during active disease. Sequences were obtained from peripheral blood. The CDR3 spells CASSRVLPGSNAYEQYF. The CDR3 DNA reads TGCGCCAGCAGCCGGGTACTTCCCGGGTCCAACGCTTACGAGCAGTACTTC.